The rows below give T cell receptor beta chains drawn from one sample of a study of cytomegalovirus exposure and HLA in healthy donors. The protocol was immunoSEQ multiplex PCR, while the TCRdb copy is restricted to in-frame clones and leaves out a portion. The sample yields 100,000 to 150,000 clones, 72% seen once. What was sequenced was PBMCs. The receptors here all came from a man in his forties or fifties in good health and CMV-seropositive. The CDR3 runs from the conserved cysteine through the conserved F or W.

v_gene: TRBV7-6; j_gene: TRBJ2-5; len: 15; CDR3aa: CASSQRAGGHGTQYF
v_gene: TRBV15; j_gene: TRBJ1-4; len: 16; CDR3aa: CATSRVPGAANEKLFF
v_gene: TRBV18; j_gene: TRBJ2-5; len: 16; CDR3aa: CASSERQGSNSETQYF
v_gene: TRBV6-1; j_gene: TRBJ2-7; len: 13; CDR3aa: CASSERTGGEVYF
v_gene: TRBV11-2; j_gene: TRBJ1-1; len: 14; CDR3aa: CASNEFGGIDGAFF
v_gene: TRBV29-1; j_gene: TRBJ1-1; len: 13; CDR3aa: CSVAGQRSTEAFF
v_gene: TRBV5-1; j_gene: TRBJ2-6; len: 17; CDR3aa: CASSLKLTGSGANVLTF
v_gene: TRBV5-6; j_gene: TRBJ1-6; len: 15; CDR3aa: CASSWRDRDNSPLHF
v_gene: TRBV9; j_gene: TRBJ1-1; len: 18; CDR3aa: CASSVATGARDRATEAFF
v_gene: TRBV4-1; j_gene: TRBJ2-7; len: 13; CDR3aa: CASSGLPSYEQYF
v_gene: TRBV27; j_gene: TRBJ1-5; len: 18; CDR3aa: CASSPGWGTGVNNQPQHF
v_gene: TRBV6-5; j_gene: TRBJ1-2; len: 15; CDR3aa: CASSYLGQGARGYTF
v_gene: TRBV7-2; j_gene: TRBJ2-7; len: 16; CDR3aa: CASSSLPGSNRYEQYF
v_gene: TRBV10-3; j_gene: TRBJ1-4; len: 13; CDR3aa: CAIRGTINEKLFF
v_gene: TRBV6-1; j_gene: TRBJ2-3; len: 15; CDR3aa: CASSETTESTDTQYF
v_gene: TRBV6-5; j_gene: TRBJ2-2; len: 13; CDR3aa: CASSDGQLGELFF
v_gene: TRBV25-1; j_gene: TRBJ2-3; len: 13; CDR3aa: CASSEGARDTQYF
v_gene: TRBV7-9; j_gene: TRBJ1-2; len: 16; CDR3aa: CASSGGTGNIVYGYTF
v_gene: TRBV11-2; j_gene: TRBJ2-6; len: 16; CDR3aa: CASSQDSGSGANVLTF
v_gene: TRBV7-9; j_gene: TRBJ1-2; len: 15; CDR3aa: CASSLGTTGGYGYTF
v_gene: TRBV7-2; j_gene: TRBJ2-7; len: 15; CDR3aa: CASTSVAGGYYEQYF
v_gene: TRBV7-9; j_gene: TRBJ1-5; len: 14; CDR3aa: CASSRGQGPLPQHF
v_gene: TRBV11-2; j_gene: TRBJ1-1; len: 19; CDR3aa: CASSLRDRERGWANTEAFF
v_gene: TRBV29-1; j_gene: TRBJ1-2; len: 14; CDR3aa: CSVEARDRGSGYTF
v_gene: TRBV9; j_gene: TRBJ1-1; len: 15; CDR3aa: CASSPRPGMNTEAFF
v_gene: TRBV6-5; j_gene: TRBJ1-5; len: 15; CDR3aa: CASIYTDRGNQPQHF
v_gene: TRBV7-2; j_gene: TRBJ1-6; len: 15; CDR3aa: CASTLGLTPNSPLHF
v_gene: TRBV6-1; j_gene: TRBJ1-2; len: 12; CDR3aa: CAVSGLNYGYTF
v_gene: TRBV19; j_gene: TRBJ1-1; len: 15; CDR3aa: CASSFETGGNTEAFF
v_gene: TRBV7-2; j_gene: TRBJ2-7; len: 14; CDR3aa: CASSPDRSSYEQYF
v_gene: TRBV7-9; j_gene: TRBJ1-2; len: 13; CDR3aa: CASVPGWRTGYTF
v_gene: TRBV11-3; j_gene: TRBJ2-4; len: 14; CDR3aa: CASSSVGAKNIQYF
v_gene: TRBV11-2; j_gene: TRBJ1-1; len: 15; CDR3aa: CASSSKDRGLNEAFF
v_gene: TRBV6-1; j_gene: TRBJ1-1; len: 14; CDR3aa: CASSTGMMNTEAFF
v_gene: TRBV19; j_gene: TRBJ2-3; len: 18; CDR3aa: CASSISSGGSRSTDTQYF
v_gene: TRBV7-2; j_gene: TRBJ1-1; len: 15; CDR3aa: CASSWGQGARTEAFF
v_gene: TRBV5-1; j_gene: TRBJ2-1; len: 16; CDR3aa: CASSLATSGGFNEQFF
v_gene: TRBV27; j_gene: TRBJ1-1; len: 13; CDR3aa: CASSLPDYTEAFF
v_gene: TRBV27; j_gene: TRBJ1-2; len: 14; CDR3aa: CASRGTGSFYGYTF
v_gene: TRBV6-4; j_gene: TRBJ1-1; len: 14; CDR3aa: CASSATGMNTEAFF
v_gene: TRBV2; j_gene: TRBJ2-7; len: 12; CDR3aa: CASRMDTYEQYF
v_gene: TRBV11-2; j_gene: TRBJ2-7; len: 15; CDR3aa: CASSSTSGSTYEQYF
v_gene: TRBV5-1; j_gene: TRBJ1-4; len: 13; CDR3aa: CASSFGGYEKLFF
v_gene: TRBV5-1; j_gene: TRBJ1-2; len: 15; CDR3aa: CASRKDRGLNYGYTF
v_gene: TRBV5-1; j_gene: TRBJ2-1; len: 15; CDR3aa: CASSLASPRYNEQFF